This T cell receptor beta chain was obtained from a study of T cell responses to AZD1222 COVID-19 vaccine. TCRdb's copy holds only in-frame clones and misses some; the assay was immunoSEQ multiplex PCR. The sample has some 110,000 clones, roughly 92% seen once; the top ten hold 1.7%. Whole-study findings and limits: Sampled repertoires all dated from after the peak T cell response. The donor cohort was predominantly white British with a female majority, and clonal diversity may have been underestimated.

Details on this clone: Its matching antigen is unknown.

In germline, CDR1 is MNHNS, CDR2 SASEGT. V shed 1 base and J 4 bases; nucleotides not matched to a gene: 4. This CDR3 contains 15 residues. The sample was peripheral blood, taken on day 0 of AZD1222 vaccination. This receptor was taken from an adult in good health. The genes are TRBV6-1 and TRBJ2-3; the match to TRBD2 covers 8 bases. The CDR3 bases are TGTGCCAGCAGTGAAGGAAATAGCGGGGCAGATACGCAGTATTTT. It encodes CASSEGNSGADTQYF.